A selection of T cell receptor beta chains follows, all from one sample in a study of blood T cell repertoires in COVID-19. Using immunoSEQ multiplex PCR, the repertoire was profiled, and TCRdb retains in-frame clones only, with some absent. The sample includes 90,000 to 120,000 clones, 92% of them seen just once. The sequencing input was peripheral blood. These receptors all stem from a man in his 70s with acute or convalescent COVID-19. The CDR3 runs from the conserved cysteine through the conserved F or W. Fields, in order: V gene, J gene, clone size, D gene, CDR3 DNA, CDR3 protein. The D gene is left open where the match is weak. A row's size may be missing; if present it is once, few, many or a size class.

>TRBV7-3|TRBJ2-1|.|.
TGTGCCAGCAGCTTAACCAGTTACAATGAGCAGTTCTTC
CASSLTSYNEQFF
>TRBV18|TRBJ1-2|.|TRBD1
TGTGCCAGCTCCCACCCGGGACAGGGATTCTATGGCTACACCTTC
CASSHPGQGFYGYTF
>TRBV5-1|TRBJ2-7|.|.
TGCGCCAGCAGCTTGGTTCTTAGCGGAACCTACGAGCAGTACTTC
CASSLVLSGTYEQYF
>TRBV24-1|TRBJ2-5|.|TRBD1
TGTGCCACCAGTGGGGCAGGGGGCGCACGGACCGAACAGACCCAGTACTTC
CATSGAGGARTEQTQYF
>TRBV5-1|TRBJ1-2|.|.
TGCGCCAGCAGCGTCCCGGGACTGAACTATGGCTACACCTTC
CASSVPGLNYGYTF
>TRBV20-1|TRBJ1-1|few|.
TGCAGTGCTAGTCAGGCCATGAACACTGAAGCTTTCTTT
CSASQAMNTEAFF
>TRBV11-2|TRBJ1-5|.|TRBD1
TGTGCCAGCAGCGTGGGACAGGGCAGGGAGCCCCAGCATTTT
CASSVGQGREPQHF
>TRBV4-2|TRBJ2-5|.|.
TGTGCCAGCAGCCAAGGGGTTAACGGGAACTTAGAGACCCAGTACTTC
CASSQGVNGNLETQYF
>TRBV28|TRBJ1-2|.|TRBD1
TGTGCCAGCAGTTTATGGACAGGGGGAGGCTACACCTTC
CASSLWTGGGYTF
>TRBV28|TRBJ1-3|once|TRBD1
TGTGCCAGCAGTGTGGACAGGGCAAACACCATATATTTT
CASSVDRANTIYF